Listed below are T cell receptor beta chains from one sample, sequenced in a study of type 1 regulatory T cells. These receptors have no identified antigens. TCRdb called the reads again in MiXCR, with one record for every CDR3 protein. The sample lists about 68,000 distinct CDR3 sequences; about 69% were seen once. The sample taken for sequencing was cultured T cells, either the whole culture or a sorted T cell fraction (not recorded which). All receptors come from a human donor in good health. The CDR3 runs from the conserved cysteine through the conserved F or W. A D gene is named only where the DNA matches it firmly. Size is omitted from some rows. Given values are once, few, many or a class for expanded clones.

TRBV27	TRBJ2-1	NA	TRBD2	CASSLTSGSSGEQFF	TGTGCCAGCAGCCTTACTAGCGGGAGTAGCGGTGAGCAGTTCTTC
TRBV20-1	TRBJ2-7	NA	TRBD2	CSASWSGLAGVHEQYF	TGCAGTGCTAGTTGGTCGGGACTAGCGGGAGTTCACGAGCAGTACTTC
TRBV20-1	TRBJ2-1	NA	TRBD2	CSALAGGLLEQFF	TGCAGTGCTTTAGCGGGAGGGCTGCTTGAGCAGTTCTTC
TRBV29-1	TRBJ1-5	few	TRBD1	CSVGTGRSQPQHF	TGCAGCGTTGGGACAGGGAGAAGCCAGCCCCAGCATTTT
TRBV5-1	TRBJ2-1	NA	TRBD2	CASSRTSESFSDEQFF	TGCGCCAGCAGCAGGACTAGCGAGAGCTTTAGCGATGAGCAGTTCTTC
TRBV12-3/TRBV12-4	TRBJ2-7	NA	NA	CASSRTGEQYF	TGTGCCAGCAGCCGGACCGGCGAGCAGTACTTC
TRBV29-1	TRBJ2-3	NA	NA	CSVEDGGRVSDTQYF	TGCAGCGTTGAAGATGGGGGCAGGGTTTCAGATACGCAGTATTTT
TRBV12-3/TRBV12-4	TRBJ2-3	NA	TRBD1	CASSPGQGIGTQYF	TGTGCCAGCAGTCCCGGACAGGGAATAGGAACGCAGTATTTT
TRBV27	TRBJ2-1	NA	NA	CASSLLDLAAGGHEQFF	TGTGCCAGCAGTTTATTGGACTTGGCGGCCGGGGGGCATGAGCAGTTCTTC
TRBV20-1	TRBJ2-1	many	TRBD1	CSPIRDRGNNEQFF	TGCAGTCCCATCCGGGACAGGGGAAACAATGAGCAGTTCTTC
TRBV18	TRBJ2-7	NA	NA	CASSPTRSYEQYF	TGTGCCAGCTCACCCACACGGTCATACGAGCAGTACTTC
TRBV28	TRBJ2-1	NA	NA	CASSRLGGGYNEQFF	TGTGCCAGCAGTCGCCTGGGGGGCGGGTACAATGAGCAGTTCTTC
TRBV5-4	TRBJ2-7	NA	NA	CASSFNTGGRWYF	TGTGCCAGCAGCTTTAATACCGGGGGCCGTTGGTACTTC
TRBV29-1	TRBJ1-2	few	TRBD1	CSVEDRTTGDYGYTF	TGCAGCGTTGAAGATCGTACGACAGGGGACTATGGCTACACCTTC
TRBV11-2	TRBJ2-1	NA	TRBD2	CASRRGGAGETYNEQFF	TGTGCCAGCAGGAGGGGGGGAGCGGGGGAAACTTACAATGAGCAGTTCTTC
TRBV7-2	TRBJ2-5	NA	NA	CASSRDHLETQYF	TGTGCCAGCAGCCGAGACCACCTGGAGACCCAGTACTTC
TRBV6-6	TRBJ1-2	few	NA	CASSSDRNYGYTF	TGTGCCAGCAGTTCGGACAGAAACTATGGCTACACCTTC
TRBV7-2	TRBJ2-7	NA	TRBD2	CASSATSGRPEQYF	TGTGCCAGCAGCGCGACTAGCGGTCGTCCGGAGCAGTACTTC
TRBV7-9	TRBJ2-1	NA	TRBD2	CASSSRTSVNEQFF	TGTGCCAGCAGCTCCCGGACTAGCGTGAATGAGCAGTTCTTC
TRBV5-6	TRBJ1-2	NA	TRBD1	CASRQGARPRYTF	TGTGCCAGCAGACAGGGGGCCAGGCCTCGCTACACCTTC
TRBV5-1	TRBJ2-7	NA	TRBD2	CASSLGQAGSYEQYF	TGCGCCAGCAGCCTGGGCCAAGCGGGAAGTTACGAGCAGTACTTC
TRBV4-3	TRBJ1-6	NA	NA	CASSHMRRQSPNSPLHF	TGCGCCAGCAGCCACATGAGAAGACAGAGCCCAAATTCACCCCTCCACTTT
TRBV27	TRBJ2-3	NA	NA	CASPSGGSKDTQYF	TGTGCCAGCCCCTCCGGGGGATCTAAAGATACGCAGTATTTT
TRBV20-1	TRBJ2-1	NA	TRBD2	CSASKSGTNTEQFF	TGCAGTGCTAGTAAGTCTGGGACTAATACTGAGCAGTTCTTC
TRBV20-1	TRBJ2-7	NA	NA	CSASGRLLYEQYF	TGCAGTGCTAGCGGTCGGCTACTCTACGAGCAGTACTTC
TRBV6-1	TRBJ2-7	NA	NA	CASSAAVYYEQYF	TGTGCCAGCAGCGCTGCGGTCTACTACGAGCAGTACTTC
TRBV3-1	TRBJ2-7	NA	TRBD2	CASSQVSLAGGPWEQYF	TGTGCCAGCAGCCAAGTTTCCCTAGCGGGAGGGCCTTGGGAGCAGTACTTC
TRBV29-1	TRBJ2-5	NA	NA	CSVAPSAETQYF	TGCAGTGTTGCACCTTCTGCGGAGACCCAGTACTTC
TRBV21-1	TRBJ2-7	once	NA	CASSKECVQTGWNEQYF	TGTGCCAGCAGTAAAGAGTGTGTGCAGACAGGGTGGAACGAGCAGTACTTC
TRBV27	TRBJ2-1	NA	TRBD2	CASSLGASGKYNEQFF	TGTGCCAGCAGTTTAGGGGCTAGCGGGAAGTACAATGAGCAGTTCTTC
TRBV3-1	TRBJ2-7	NA	TRBD1	CASSQGSGQGLGVDYEQYF	TGTGCCAGCAGCCAAGGGTCGGGACAGGGTCTCGGCGTGGACTACGAGCAGTACTTC
TRBV20-1	TRBJ2-7	few	TRBD1	CSARNPDRGRNEQYF	TGCAGTGCTAGAAACCCGGACAGGGGGCGAAACGAGCAGTACTTC
TRBV5-1	TRBJ2-6	NA	TRBD1	CASSSETGRNWANVLTF	TGCGCCAGCAGCTCCGAGACAGGGCGTAATTGGGCCAACGTCCTGACTTTC
TRBV27	TRBJ2-3	NA	TRBD2	CASSTSGLAGVADTQYF	TGTGCCAGCAGTACCTCGGGACTAGCGGGAGTGGCAGATACGCAGTATTTT
TRBV12-3/TRBV12-4	TRBJ1-4	NA	NA	CASSRDGTGEKLFF	TGTGCCAGCAGCCGTGATGGGACCGGTGAAAAACTGTTTTTT
TRBV4-1	TRBJ2-7	NA	TRBD1	CASSQSHRDRVVF	TGCGCCAGCAGCCAGTCTCACCGGGACAGGGTAGTCTTC
TRBV6-1	TRBJ1-1	NA	NA	CASSEIVLLGTGSTEAFF	TGTGCCAGCAGTGAAATCGTCCTTCTTGGAACAGGGAGCACTGAAGCTTTCTTT
TRBV2	TRBJ2-6	NA	TRBD1	CARRTGGLSGANVLTF	TGTGCCAGAAGGACAGGGGGGCTCTCTGGGGCCAACGTCCTGACTTTC
TRBV6-6	TRBJ2-3	few	TRBD2	CASRRTSDTDTQYF	TGTGCCAGCAGAAGAACTAGCGACACAGATACGCAGTATTTT
TRBV12-3/TRBV12-4	TRBJ2-1	few	NA	CASSLYGNTNDNEQFF	TGTGCCAGCAGTTTATACGGGAACACAAACGACAATGAGCAGTTCTTC
TRBV10-3	TRBJ2-2	NA	TRBD2	CAIRAGGDTGELFF	TGTGCCATCCGGGCGGGAGGAGACACCGGGGAGCTGTTTTTT
TRBV6-2/TRBV6-3	TRBJ2-2	NA	NA	CASTPSSTGELFF	TGTGCCAGCACCCCGAGTAGCACCGGGGAGCTGTTTTTT
TRBV2	TRBJ1-1	NA	NA	CASSVWGGNTEAFF	TGTGCCAGCAGTGTTTGGGGCGGGAACACTGAAGCTTTCTTT
TRBV10-1	TRBJ2-1	NA	NA	CASSDVSGLAAQQFF	TGCGCCAGCAGTGATGTCTCTGGGCTGGCGGCGCAGCAGTTCTTC
TRBV11-2	TRBJ2-5	NA	TRBD2	CASSLGWTSGQETQYF	TGTGCCAGCAGCTTAGGTTGGACTAGCGGCCAAGAGACCCAGTACTTC
TRBV29-1	TRBJ2-1	few	TRBD1	CSVKDREYNEQFF	TGCAGCGTCAAAGACAGGGAGTACAATGAGCAGTTCTTC
TRBV5-1	TRBJ2-3	NA	TRBD2	CASSLEPLAGGTDTQYF	TGCGCCAGCAGCTTGGAACCACTAGCGGGGGGAACAGATACGCAGTATTTT
TRBV20-1	TRBJ1-5	NA	NA	CSAMDSPGLEQPQHF	TGCAGTGCGATGGACAGCCCCGGGTTAGAGCAGCCCCAGCATTTT
TRBV4-1	TRBJ2-3	NA	TRBD1	CASSQEYRGPDTQYF	TGCGCCAGCAGCCAAGAGTACAGGGGGCCGGATACGCAGTATTTT